A single sample gave rise to the 21 T cell receptor beta chains below, sequenced in a study of blood T cell repertoires in COVID-19. The method was immunoSEQ multiplex PCR; TCRdb's version includes in-frame clones alone and lacks a portion of them. The repertoire has approximately 210,000 clones, under 85% of them found once; the top ten carry about 8.3%. Input material: peripheral blood. Receptors originate from a woman over 75 with COVID-19, enrolled during active disease.

J is TRBJ2-2 and V is TRBV7-2, with TRBD2 as a possible D gene (5 bases). Per the germline V gene, CDR1 is SGHTA and CDR2 is FQGNSA. The V end was cut by 1 base, the J end by 6 bases, with 12 bases between. The CDR3 contains 15 residues. CDR3 sequence reads: CASSLVGEKAGELFF. Here the CDR3 DNA reads TGTGCCAGCAGCTTAGTCGGGGAAAAGGCCGGGGAGCTGTTTTTT.

This chain connects TRBV6-2 or TRBV6-3 to TRBJ1-5, with 7 bases matching TRBD1. The trim removed 5 bases at V and 3 bases at J, leaving 7 bases unmatched. The germline gives CDR1 MNHEY, CDR2 SVGEGT. This CDR3 is 15 amino acids long. The chain's CDR3 is CASSRGQPYNQPQHF. CDR3 DNA sequence: TGTGCCAGCAGTAGGGGACAGCCTTACAATCAGCCCCAGCATTTT.

This rearrangement joins TRBV7-9 to TRBJ1-3; a possible D gene is TRBD1 (6 bases). V gave up 6 bases and J gave up 2 bases, with 17 bases separating them. Germline values: CDR1 SEHNR, CDR2 FQNEAQ (reference sequence). The CDR3 has 16 residues. CDR3 residues: CASSLTGPNTGNTIYF. The CDR3 DNA reads TGTGCCAGCAGTCTAACAGGGCCTAACACTGGAAACACCATATATTTT.

The V call is TRBV5-1, the J call TRBJ1-1; possibly TRBD1 for D (5 bases). Per the germline V gene, CDR1 is SGHRS and CDR2 is YFSETQ. This CDR3 has 15 residues. Trimming shortened V by 3 bases and J by 1 base, and 13 bases separated the two germline ends. The CDR3 region is CASSSQGLSNTEAFF. Here the CDR3 DNA reads TGCGCCAGCAGCTCCCAGGGACTTTCGAACACTGAAGCTTTCTTT.

In its sample, this clone was seen once. This sequence joins TRBV3-1 (or the pseudogene TRBV3-2) and TRBJ2-1, with 7 bases lining up with TRBD2. Germline CDR1 and CDR2: LGHDT and YNNKEL (reference sequence). V shed 2 bases, J shed 11 bases, and the junction held 6 bases outside the gene matches. This CDR3 comprises 13 residues. CDR3 nucleotides: TGTGCCAGCAGCCAAAGTCTAGCGGAGCAGCAGTTCTTC. Protein sequence: CASSQSLAEQQFF.

The gene calls are TRBV6-1 and TRBJ1-3; D is perhaps TRBD1 (5 bases). Germline assignment: CDR1 MNHNS and CDR2 SASEGT. Trimming took 2 bases from V and 2 from J, leaving 7 bases between them. This CDR3 spans 14 amino acids. CDR3 in DNA: TGTGCCAGCAGTGAACAGGGAACTGGAAACACCATATATTTT. This codes for CASSEQGTGNTIYF.

CDR3 nucleotides: TGTGCCAGCAGCTTAGAAGCTAGGAGCAATCAGCCCCAGCATTTT. Protein: CASSLEARSNQPQHF. The chain uses TRBV7-8 and TRBJ1-5; D unclear. This CDR3 contains 15 residues. Germline V gene data show CDR1 as SGHVS and CDR2 as FQNEAQ. V lost 1 base and J lost 1, with 8 bases in between.

The chain links TRBV5-1 to TRBJ2-5; the D gene is possibly TRBD2 (5 bases). CDR1 and CDR2 from the germline V gene are SGHRS and YFSETQ. There are 14 residues in the CDR3. Trimming cost V 0 bases and J 3 bases, with 9 bases left between them. CDR3 in amino acids: CASSLASGKETQYF. DNA for the CDR3: TGCGCCAGCAGCTTGGCCAGCGGAAAAGAGACCCAGTACTTC.

The V gene is TRBV7-2, the J gene TRBJ2-7; tentatively, D is TRBD2 (6 bases). V lost 3 bases to trimming and J lost 1 base, with 13 bases between them. Germline CDR1 reads SGHTA; CDR2 reads FQGNSA. The CDR3 runs to 15 residues. The CDR3 bases are TGTGCCAGCAGCTTTGGCGGGGAAACGTCCTACGAGCAGTACTTC. This translates into CASSFGGETSYEQYF. Drawing the rest from reference TRBV7-2 and TRBJ2-7, the complete variable domain is GAGVSQSPSNKVTEKGKDVELRCDPISGHTALYWYRQSLGQGLEFLIYFQGNSAPDKSGLPSDRFSAERTGGSVSTLTIQRTQQEDSAVYLCASSFGGETSYEQYFGPGTRLTVT.

J is TRBJ1-2 and V is TRBV7-2; the match to TRBD1 covers 8 bases. The CDR3 length is 16 residues. CDR1 and CDR2 (germline): SGHTA, FQGNSA. The trim removed 5 bases at V and 4 bases at J, leaving 12 bases unmatched. The CDR3 reads CASSPRTGRVLYGYTF. In DNA, the CDR3 is TGTGCCAGCAGCCCACGGACAGGGAGGGTTCTCTATGGCTACACCTTC.

V is TRBV18 and J is TRBJ2-3, with D possibly being TRBD2 (5 bases). This CDR3 comprises 16 residues. The V gene lost 4 bases and the J gene lost 6 bases, with 20 bases spanning the gap. Germline-derived CDR1 and CDR2 are KGHSH and LQKENI. The CDR3 reads CASSLSSGLLSDTQYF. CDR3 coding DNA: TGTGCCAGCTCACTTTCTTCGGGATTACTTTCTGATACGCAGTATTTT.

The chain uses TRBV19 and TRBJ2-7; 8 nucleotides align to TRBD1. The CDR3 sequence is 14 residues long. Trimming at V came to 9 bases and at J to 1 base, leaving 8 bases not matched to a gene. In germline, CDR1 is LNHDA, CDR2 SQIVND (reference sequence). The CDR3 protein is CASRPDRASYEQYF. In nucleotides, the CDR3 is TGTGCCAGCCGACCGGACAGGGCGTCCTACGAGCAGTACTTC.

V and J are TRBV9 and TRBJ1-1; D ambiguous. The CDR3 loop spans 13 amino acids. With 3 bases removed from V and 0 bases from J, the gap between germline ends came to 6 bases. Looked up from germline, CDR1 is SGDLS and CDR2 is YYNGEE. Written as DNA, the CDR3 is TGTGCCAGCAGCGCTTTTATGAACACTGAAGCTTTCTTT. This translates into CASSAFMNTEAFF.

J is TRBJ1-3 and V is TRBV15; maybe TRBD1 (5 bases). Trimming left V 0 bases short and J 4 bases short, with 13 bases between. The germline gives CDR1 LNHNV, CDR2 YYDKDF (reference sequence). The CDR3 covers 16 residues. The CDR3: CATSRDYRSDGNTIYF. CDR3 nucleotide sequence: TGTGCCACCAGCAGAGACTACAGGAGTGACGGAAACACCATATATTTT.

The J gene is TRBJ2-7, the V gene TRBV2; TRBD1 agrees at 9 bases. CDR3 length: 15 amino acids. V gave up 6 bases and J gave up 7 bases; unmatched junction bases: 13. Germline CDR1 is SNHLY and CDR2 is FYNNEI. CDR3 in amino acids: CASSLRQGGFVEQYF. The CDR3 DNA sequence: TGTGCCAGCAGCCTCCGACAGGGGGGATTCGTTGAGCAGTACTTC.

The chain employs TRBV10-3 and TRBJ1-1; a possible D gene is TRBD1 (6 bases). CDR3 size: 13 residues. Trimming pared 3 bases from V and 8 bases from J, leaving 13 bases between. Looked up from germline, CDR1 is ENHRY and CDR2 is SYGVKD. CDR3 in amino acids: CAISDGRGEEAFF. In DNA form, the CDR3 reads TGTGCCATCAGTGACGGCAGGGGAGAAGAAGCTTTCTTT.

A single count supports this clone. This chain connects TRBV2 to TRBJ2-7, with TRBD2 as a possible D gene (5 bases). The V and J ends lost 8 bases and 1 base respectively, with 15 bases between them. In germline, CDR1 is SNHLY, CDR2 FYNNEI. The CDR3 runs to 14 residues. CDR3 DNA: TGTGCCAGCGTTCGGGATCGTTCTTCCTACGAGCAGTACTTC. Its protein is CASVRDRSSYEQYF.

The chain carries TRBV29-1 and TRBJ1-2, with D possibly being TRBD1 (6 bases). Trimming pared 0 bases from V and 4 bases from J, leaving 15 bases between. Germline lookup yields CDR1 SQVTM and CDR2 ANQGSEA. This CDR3 has 15 residues. CDR3 in amino acids: CSVEDRRTVFYGYTF. Here the CDR3 DNA reads TGCAGCGTTGAAGATCGCCGGACAGTTTTCTATGGCTACACCTTC.

The J gene is TRBJ1-2, the V gene TRBV5-1; D call uncertain. There are 14 residues in the CDR3. CDR1 and CDR2 (germline): SGHRS, YFSETQ. V lost 4 bases and J 0 bases, leaving 10 bases between the germline ends. CDR3 amino acids: CASSTAKANYGYTF. CDR3 in DNA: TGCGCCAGCAGCACAGCCAAAGCTAACTATGGCTACACCTTC.

The rearrangement joins TRBV3-1 (or the pseudogene TRBV3-2) to TRBJ1-2; possibly TRBD1 for D (5 bases). V was clipped by 4 bases and J by 0 bases, with 18 bases between them. The CDR3 has 17 residues. CDR1 is LGHDT and CDR2 is YNNKEL in the germline V gene (reference sequence). CDR3 in DNA: TGTGCCAGCAGCCTCTGCTGGGGGAGGGTAGCTAACTATGGCTACACCTTC. This translates into CASSLCWGRVANYGYTF.

On this clone: Different DNA sequences within this sample yield the same CDR3. J is TRBJ2-1 and V is TRBV29-1, with 7 bases lining up with TRBD2. V trimming: 1 base; J trimming: 0 bases; junction bases outside the gene matches: 0. Germline V gene sequence: CDR1 SQVTM, CDR2 ANQGSEA. This CDR3 has 14 residues. CDR3 protein: CSVEGGSSYNEQFF. CDR3 sequence (DNA): TGCAGCGTTGAAGGCGGGAGCTCCTACAATGAGCAGTTCTTC.